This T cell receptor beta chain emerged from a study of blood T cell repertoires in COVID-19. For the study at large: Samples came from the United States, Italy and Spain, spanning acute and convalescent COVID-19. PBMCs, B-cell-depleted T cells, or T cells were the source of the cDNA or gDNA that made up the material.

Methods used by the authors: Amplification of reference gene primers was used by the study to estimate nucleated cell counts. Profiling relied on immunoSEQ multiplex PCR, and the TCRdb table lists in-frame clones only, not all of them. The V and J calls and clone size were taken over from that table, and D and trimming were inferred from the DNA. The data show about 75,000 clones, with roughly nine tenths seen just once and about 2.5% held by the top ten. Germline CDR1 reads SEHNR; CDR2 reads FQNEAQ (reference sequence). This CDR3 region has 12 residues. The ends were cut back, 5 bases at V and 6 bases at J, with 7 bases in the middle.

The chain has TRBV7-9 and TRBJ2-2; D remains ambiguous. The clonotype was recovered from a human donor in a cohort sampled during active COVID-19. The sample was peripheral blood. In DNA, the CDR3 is TGTGCCAGCAGCCCCGTATCCGGGGAGCTGTTTTTT. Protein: CASSPVSGELFF.